This T cell receptor (beta chain) is drawn from a study of Ad26.COV2.S vaccination and SARS-CoV-2 variants. Study as a whole: Ad26.COV2.S, an intramuscular injection, was given once or twice 56 days apart. Study-wide results and limits: Breadth of non-spike TCRs did not differ between vaccinees and placebo recipients.

The protocol was immunoSEQ multiplex PCR, while the TCRdb copy is restricted to in-frame clones and leaves out a portion. The data contain 300,000 to 350,000 clones, 90% of them singletons. As concerns this clone: Its antigen is as yet unknown.

The treatment: around 19 received Ad26.COV2.S at low or high dose, single or two shots; five or six received placebo; per-sample allocation not given. Day 63 after the first injection of vaccine or placebo was the sampling time. This TCR derives from a person between 18 and 65 years old who received the Ad26.COV2.S COVID-19 vaccine or a placebo. Material: peripheral blood, obtained in a trial of Ad26.COV2.S vaccine versus placebo.

DNA for the CDR3: TGTGCCAGCAGTGAAGTGGGACTAGCTGACGAGCAGTACTTC. Protein product: CASSEVGLADEQYF. The V and J genes are TRBV2 and TRBJ2-7; 9 bases agree with TRBD2. Germline CDR1 and CDR2: SNHLY and FYNNEI. There are 14 residues in the CDR3. J gave up 5 bases and V 1 base, and 3 bases lay outside the gene matches.